The clone carrying this T cell receptor beta chain was counted a few times. Its antigen is undetermined. The authors loaded 150 to 250 ng DNA, 25,000 to 30,000 T cell genomes, into sorted-subset replicate PCRs. Generated by immunoSEQ multiplex PCR, the TCRdb table keeps only in-frame clones and is missing some. This sample has some 1 million clones, with about 76% found just once. There are 18 residues in the CDR3. The V gene end was trimmed by 6 bases and the J gene end by 1 base; junction bases not matched to a gene: 13. Germline V gene sequence: CDR1 KGHSH, CDR2 LQKENI. This sample was taken from a study of shared clonotypes between healthy human individuals. Study at large: Donors, aged 18 to 49, were a couple of women and a few men. Study-level findings and limits: Several donors showed sharing of approximately 4.7% of naive CD4 clonotypes. Non-shared clonotypes had lower generation probabilities than clonotypes shared by all four sorted-subset donors.

Specimen: memory CD4+ T cells sorted from blood. Documented subset: CD45RA-negative fraction. The chain is built from TRBV18 and TRBJ1-5, with 9 bases matching TRBD1. The TCR was taken from a man aged 18 to 29 in good health. The CDR3 loop is CASSHLGQGIGSNQPQHF. Written as DNA, the CDR3 is TGTGCCAGCTCTCACCTCGGACAGGGGATTGGAAGCAATCAGCCCCAGCATTTT.